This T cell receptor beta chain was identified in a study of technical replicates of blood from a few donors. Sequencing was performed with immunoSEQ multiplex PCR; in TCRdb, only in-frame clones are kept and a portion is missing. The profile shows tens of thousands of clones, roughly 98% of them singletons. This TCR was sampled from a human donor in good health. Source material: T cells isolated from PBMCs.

The CDR3 nucleotides read TGTGCCACCAACTGGGACAGAATAAATGAAAAACTGTTTTTT. Translation gives CATNWDRINEKLFF. The chain recombines TRBV15 with TRBJ1-4; 7 bases match TRBD1. CDR3 length: 14 amino acids. Unmatched junction bases numbered 7, after V lost 7 bases and J lost 5 bases. Germline V CDR1 and CDR2: LNHNV, YYDKDF (reference sequence).